Listed below are T cell receptor beta chains from one sample, sequenced in a study of shared clonotypes between healthy human individuals. The table came from immunoSEQ multiplex PCR; TCRdb's copy has only in-frame clones and leaves some out. The sample has over a million clones; about 80% are singletons. The sample consisted of memory CD4+ T cells from PBMCs. Every receptor here comes from a man younger than 35 in good health. Some clones in this sample may be carry-over from other donors' samples. Each CDR3 is given without its conserved first and last residue. The order of the fields is J gene, V gene, CDR3 protein.

>TRBJ1-1|TRBV6-6
ASQSRANTEAF
>TRBJ2-7|TRBV6-1
ASSEAVGVWYEQY
>TRBJ2-4|TRBV14
ASSLYANIQY
>TRBJ2-6|TRBV7-9
ASSLGTSGILT
>TRBJ2-3|TRBV5-4
ASSLAGPAPDTQY
>TRBJ2-4|TRBV5-4
ASSLSGTSGTWGNIQY
>TRBJ2-7|TRBV18
ASSKTRGDYEQY
>TRBJ2-1|TRBV7-3
ASSLLAGGAPGLDHEQF
>TRBJ1-3|TRBV5-1
ASSLEGSYTNTIY
>TRBJ2-7|TRBV7-2
ASSLARASGRNEQY
>TRBJ2-1|TRBV10-3
AISEAGGGREQF
>TRBJ2-1|TRBV28
ASSRWTSGEYNEQF
>TRBJ2-7|TRBV6-1
ASSEVGRDHEQY
>TRBJ2-3|TRBV11-2
ASRRGGIQGLTDTQY
>TRBJ2-2|TRBV4-3
ASSQEAAGGGRTGELF
>TRBJ2-6|TRBV19
ASSSRGRKDSGANVLT
>TRBJ2-2|TRBV2
ASGGQGSRRGELF
>TRBJ2-5|TRBV5-4
ASSRAGETQY
>TRBJ2-7|TRBV5-1
ASSPGTTRVDEQY
>TRBJ2-5|TRBV7-8
ASSPWGGSSQETQY
>TRBJ1-2|TRBV4-1
ASSSQKQGIYGYT
>TRBJ2-5|TRBV5-1
ASSLAKGSRETQY
>TRBJ2-1|TRBV28
ASSWTSGEQF
>TRBJ1-5|TRBV6-6
ASTPGTGHPQH
>TRBJ2-3|TRBV27
ASSLGLAARDTQY
>TRBJ2-1|TRBV28
ASTRGLAGPSGNEQF
>TRBJ2-3|TRBV6-4
ASRVQGSGADTQY
>TRBJ1-2|TRBV20-1
SAKEIYGYT
>TRBJ1-4|TRBV9
ASSAGLILYEKLF
>TRBJ1-6|TRBV30
AWSLKGQNNSPLH
>TRBJ2-1|TRBV6-6
ASSYYWQGGNEQF
>TRBJ1-1|TRBV5-1
ASSLYYVNTEAF
>TRBJ2-7|TRBV7-2
ASSLSAASSYEQY
>TRBJ2-2|TRBV5-4
ASSGEVAGELF
>TRBJ2-7|TRBV27
ASRLGTTPYYEQY
>TRBJ2-7|TRBV29-1
SVDGQGAYEQY
>TRBJ2-3|TRBV27
ASSNRGTGSYTQY
>TRBJ2-5|TRBV6-6
AIRSTSGEETQY
>TRBJ1-1|TRBV19
ASNSRHANTEAF
>TRBJ2-1|TRBV5-1
ASSSRGLAGVSEQF
>TRBJ2-1|TRBV7-9
ASSQTRLGGGSNEQF
>TRBJ2-7|TRBV5-1
ASSGGDSYEQY
>TRBJ2-5|TRBV7-9
ASSYSRGQETQY
>TRBJ1-2|TRBV5-1
ASSLLAGQNGYT
>TRBJ2-3|TRBV6-6
ASSGLAGFMDTQY
>TRBJ2-1|TRBV10-2
ASSLGLAGDRSYNEQF
>TRBJ2-5|TRBV4-1
ASSQDLAGVETQY
>TRBJ2-5|TRBV18
ASSPRLKETQY
>TRBJ1-1|TRBV29-1
SVSRGGYTEAF
>TRBJ1-5|TRBV18
ASSPSAGGNDQPQH
>TRBJ2-1|TRBV7-9
ASSPTVVTYNEQF
>TRBJ2-1|TRBV18
ASSAGTSGTAKLGQF
>TRBJ1-4|TRBV2
ASSGQGREKLF
>TRBJ2-7|TRBV5-1
ASNFEGGPYEQY